One T cell receptor (beta chain) is described in this entry. This sample was taken from a study of blood T cell repertoires in COVID-19. The CDR3 covers 15 residues. Germline lookup yields CDR1 LGHNA and CDR2 YNFKEQ. The V and J ends lost 0 bases and 7 bases, in that order; junction bases with no gene match: 6. The data were produced by immunoSEQ multiplex PCR, yet TCRdb's version contains in-frame clones alone and is incomplete. The table shows 150,000 to 200,000 clones, with about 88% occurring only once. The chain recombines TRBV4-2 with TRBJ2-4; TRBD1 matches at 7 bases. Sequenced material: peripheral blood. The receptor's source is a man aged 60 to 75 with acute or convalescent COVID-19. As DNA, the CDR3 is TGTGCCAGCAGCCAAGAAGGGGGCAGGGAGAACATTCAGTACTTC. This gives the protein CASSQEGGRENIQYF.